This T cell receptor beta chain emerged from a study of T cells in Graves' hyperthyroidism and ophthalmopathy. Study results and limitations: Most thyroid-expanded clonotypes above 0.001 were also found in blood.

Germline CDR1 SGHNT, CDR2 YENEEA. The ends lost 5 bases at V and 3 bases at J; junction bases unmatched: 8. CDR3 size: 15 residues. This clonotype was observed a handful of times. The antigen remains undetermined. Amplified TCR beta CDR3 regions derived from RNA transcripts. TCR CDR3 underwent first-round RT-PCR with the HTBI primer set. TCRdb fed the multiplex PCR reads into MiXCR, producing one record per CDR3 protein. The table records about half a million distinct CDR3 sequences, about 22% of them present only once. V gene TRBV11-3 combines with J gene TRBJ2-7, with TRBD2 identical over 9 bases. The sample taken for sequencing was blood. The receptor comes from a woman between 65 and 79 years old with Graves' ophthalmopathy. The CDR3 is CASSPYGGRDYEQYF. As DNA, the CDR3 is TGTGCCAGCAGCCCCTATGGCGGGAGGGACTACGAGCAGTACTTC.